A few counts support the clone carrying this T cell receptor beta chain. The target antigen is unknown. This record belongs to a study of T cells after yellow fever vaccination. Findings of the study overall: Peaking faster, on day 5 versus 15, the secondary response was nonetheless weaker. Relatively few clonotypes were ones that appeared in both CD4 and CD8 compartments.

TCRdb called the 5' RACE reads again in MiXCR, with one record for every CDR3 protein. The table lists 150,000 or so distinct CDR3 sequences, approximately 9.7% of them singletons. The CDR3 has 15 amino acids. After removal of 4 bases from V and 2 bases from J, the junction contained 7 bases not matched to a gene. Germline CDR1 SNHLY, CDR2 FYNNEI. The chain joins TRBV2 to TRBJ2-5, with 7 nucleotides matching TRBD2. The sequencing used CD8+ T cells sorted from PBMCs, collected 45 days after the yellow fever booster vaccination. This clonotype was obtained from a man aged 18 to 35 who received the YFV17D yellow fever vaccine. The CDR3 sequence: CASSGEGSRQETQYF. CDR3 bases: TGTGCCAGCAGTGGGGAGGGGTCGAGACAAGAGACCCAGTACTTC.